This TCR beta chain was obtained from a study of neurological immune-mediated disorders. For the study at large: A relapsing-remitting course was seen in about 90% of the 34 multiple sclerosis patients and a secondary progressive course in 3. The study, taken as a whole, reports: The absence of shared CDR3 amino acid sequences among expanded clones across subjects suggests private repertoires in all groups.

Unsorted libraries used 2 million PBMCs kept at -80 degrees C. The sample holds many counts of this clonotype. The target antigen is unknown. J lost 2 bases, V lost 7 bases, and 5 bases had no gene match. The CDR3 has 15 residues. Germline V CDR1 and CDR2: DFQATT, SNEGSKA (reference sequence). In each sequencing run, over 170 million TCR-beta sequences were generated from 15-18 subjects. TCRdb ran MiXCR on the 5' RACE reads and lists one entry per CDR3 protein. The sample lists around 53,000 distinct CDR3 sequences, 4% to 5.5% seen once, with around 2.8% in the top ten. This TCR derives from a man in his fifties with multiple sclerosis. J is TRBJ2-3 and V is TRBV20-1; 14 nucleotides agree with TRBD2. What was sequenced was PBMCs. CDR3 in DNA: TGCAGTGTCCCGACTAGCGGGAGGGTCACAGATACGCAGTATTTT. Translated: CSVPTSGRVTDTQYF.